The T cell receptor beta chain described here comes from a study of healthy donors' naive CD4 and CD8 T cells (dated by TCRdb to the mid-2010s). With regard to the full study: The donors were selected to cover three age groups of six people each (20-25, 40-50 and 60-70 years), had a mean age of about 47, and were half female. Peripheral blood mononuclear cells were obtained from some 20 unrelated, healthy individuals. For TCR alpha, a new primer set was designed to cover all functional IMGT alpha gene variants, and the remainder of the protocol was kept the same as the beta-chain workflow. Donors were HLA-typed by sequencing at HLA-A, -B, -C, -DRB1, -DQB1 and -DPB1 using the SBTexcellerator protocol, an ABI3130xl analyzer and SBTengine software. The study sequenced rearranged TCR alpha and beta chains from naive CD4+ and CD8+ T cells to test how TCR variation relates to lineage commitment.

Note on this clonotype: Its target antigen remains unknown. No base quality values were provided; no much bigger clone lies one nucleotide off.

TCRdb records 454 GS FLX Titanium as the sequencer. A previously published linear amplification protocol was used to build the TCR libraries, starting from around 520 ng of total RNA. Sequencing was performed on the Roche/454 Genome Sequencer with Titanium chemistry. Concerning the study's data processing: A total of some 84,000 rearranged TCR alpha transcripts were sequenced from several of the healthy donors. Duplicate transcripts were dropped, and unique TCR clonotypes were identified by the CDR3 junction according to IMGT nomenclature. In R 2.13.0, logistic regression modeled CD4 versus CD8 status on V and J genes, adjusting for donor effects, with Bonferroni correction for multiple testing. TCRdb took the public reads, trimmed them with fastp at Q25, ran MiXCR for clone calling and kept in-frame beta chains. Identical CDR3 proteins give one entry, which carries the most common genes and DNA. Here the V and J calls rest on TCRdb's processing, not on the authors' analysis. The sample yields about 180,000 distinct CDR3 sequences; over 60% were counted once. About 2.4% of the sample rests with the top ten.

Cells with a CD4+CD8-CD45RO-CD45RA+ profile were isolated by FACS and defined as naive CD4+ T cells, and those with a CD8+CD4-CD45RA+CD27bright profile were defined as naive CD8+ T cells. Antibodies against CD4 (RPA-T4), CD8 (SK1), CD27 (O323), CD45RA (HI100) and CD45RO (UCHL1) were used for sorting. The germline V gene gives CDR1 as SQVTM and CDR2 as ANQGSEA. A distance of 10 bases separates the germline ends of V and J, which lose 2 bases and 1 base respectively. From the cysteine up to the phenylalanine, the CDR3 has a length of 14 residues. The DNA shown is the 42-base CDR3, in frame from base 1. The investigation overall reported the following: Taken together, V genes, J genes and CDR3 charge appeared to account for around 13% of the variance in CD4/CD8 propensity, mostly acting in an additive way. In both chains, CD4+ lineage was associated with a positively charged CDR3, and CD8+ lineage was associated with a negatively charged CDR3. Because alpha and beta chains were sequenced in bulk and could not be paired, combined chain effects were not evaluated. Bias between naive CD4+ and CD8+ cells was reportedly observed for most V and J gene segments, consistently across donors and independently of HLA genotype. The study did not directly address possible repertoire bias arising from homeostatic proliferation of naive T cells.

The rearranged chain carries TRBV29-1 and TRBJ2-3; 5 matching bases give a weak D call of TRBD1. Material: naive CD4+ and CD8+ T cells sorted from blood, pooled from several donors. This specimen's cell subset or site label, interpreted: FACS-sorted naive CD4+ (CD45RO-CD45RA+) and naive CD8+ (CD45RA+CD27bright) T cells. The sequence derives from a pool of human donors in good health; the sample pools cells from several healthy donors. This receptor carries the CDR3 CSVEWGSRTDTQYF. Here is the DNA: TGCAGCGTTGAATGGGGCAGCCGCACAGATACGCAGTATTTT.